A selection of T cell receptor beta chains follows, all from one sample in a study of T-cell memory formation after mild COVID-19. TCRdb processed the 5' RACE reads anew with MiXCR; each CDR3 protein has one entry. Among 340,000 or so distinct CDR3 sequences listed, 10% to 15% were seen once. Sequenced material: PBMCs or a T cell subset sorted from them (not recorded which). Receptors originate from a man in his late teens or twenties who had mild COVID-19 (a few samples of this study predate the infection). Cell type and time point are not known. CDR3s include the opening cysteine and the closing phenylalanine or tryptophan. A D gene is named only where the DNA matches it firmly. Rows may omit the clone size; those that give it use once, few, many or a size class.

D gene: NA
clone size: many
J gene: TRBJ2-3
V gene: TRBV12-3/TRBV12-4
CDR3 protein: CASSQEGWGFSTDTQYF
CDR3 DNA: TGTGCCAGCAGCCAAGAGGGGTGGGGGTTCAGCACAGATACGCAGTATTTT

D gene: TRBD2
clone size: few
J gene: TRBJ2-1
V gene: TRBV5-6
CDR3 protein: CASSSSGGGSYNEQFF
CDR3 DNA: TGTGCCAGCAGCTCCAGCGGGGGGGGTTCCTACAATGAGCAGTTCTTC

D gene: NA
clone size: NA
J gene: TRBJ2-1
V gene: TRBV2
CDR3 protein: CARRGGGSSYNEQFF
CDR3 DNA: TGTGCCAGGAGGGGAGGGGGGAGCTCCTACAATGAGCAGTTCTTC

D gene: NA
clone size: NA
J gene: TRBJ2-1
V gene: TRBV6-6
CDR3 protein: CASSYDAGASNEQFF
CDR3 DNA: TGTGCCAGCAGTTACGATGCGGGGGCCTCCAATGAGCAGTTCTTC

D gene: NA
clone size: few
J gene: TRBJ2-2
V gene: TRBV19
CDR3 protein: CASSINGLNTGELFF
CDR3 DNA: TGTGCCAGTAGTATAAATGGATTGAACACCGGGGAGCTGTTTTTT

D gene: NA
clone size: NA
J gene: TRBJ2-1
V gene: TRBV20-1
CDR3 protein: CSASWREQFF
CDR3 DNA: TGCAGTGCTAGTTGGAGGGAGCAGTTCTTC

D gene: TRBD1
clone size: few
J gene: TRBJ1-2
V gene: TRBV7-9
CDR3 protein: CASIRQGGYGYTF
CDR3 DNA: TGTGCCAGCATCCGACAGGGGGGCTATGGCTACACCTTC

D gene: NA
clone size: few
J gene: TRBJ2-3
V gene: TRBV11-2
CDR3 protein: CASKPGDADTQYF
CDR3 DNA: TGTGCCAGCAAACCGGGAGACGCAGATACGCAGTATTTT

D gene: NA
clone size: few
J gene: TRBJ2-5
V gene: TRBV7-2
CDR3 protein: CASSLDREQETQYF
CDR3 DNA: TGTGCCAGCAGCTTAGACAGGGAGCAAGAGACCCAGTACTTC

D gene: TRBD2
clone size: few
J gene: TRBJ2-4
V gene: TRBV6-5
CDR3 protein: CASSRGLAGGGVHIQYF
CDR3 DNA: TGTGCCAGCAGCCGGGGACTAGCGGGGGGAGGGGTGCACATTCAGTACTTC

D gene: TRBD2
clone size: many
J gene: TRBJ2-3
V gene: TRBV11-2
CDR3 protein: CASSLGTSKDTQYF
CDR3 DNA: TGTGCCAGCAGCTTGGGGACTAGCAAAGATACGCAGTATTTT

D gene: NA
clone size: many
J gene: TRBJ1-6
V gene: TRBV12-3/TRBV12-4
CDR3 protein: CASSLRPGLSSPLHF
CDR3 DNA: TGTGCCAGCAGTTTACGGCCGGGATTGAGTTCACCCCTCCACTTT

D gene: NA
clone size: few
J gene: TRBJ2-5
V gene: TRBV7-2
CDR3 protein: CASSSDGPGETQYF
CDR3 DNA: TGTGCCAGCAGCTCGGACGGACCCGGGGAGACCCAGTACTTC

D gene: TRBD2
clone size: few
J gene: TRBJ2-5
V gene: TRBV20-1
CDR3 protein: CSAGTSGSRETQYF
CDR3 DNA: TGCAGTGCTGGGACTAGCGGCTCCAGGGAGACCCAGTACTTC

D gene: NA
clone size: many
J gene: TRBJ1-1
V gene: TRBV7-9
CDR3 protein: CASSLNRVEAFF
CDR3 DNA: TGTGCCAGCAGCTTAAACAGGGTAGAAGCTTTCTTT

D gene: NA
clone size: few
J gene: TRBJ2-5
V gene: TRBV15
CDR3 protein: CATSRTPGVWETQYF
CDR3 DNA: TGTGCCACCAGCAGGACCCCAGGGGTTTGGGAGACCCAGTACTTC

D gene: NA
clone size: once
J gene: TRBJ2-2
V gene: TRBV27
CDR3 protein: CASSLSRAGTGELFF
CDR3 DNA: TGTGCCAGCAGTTTATCCAGGGCGGGCACCGGGGAGCTGTTTTTT

D gene: NA
clone size: NA
J gene: TRBJ1-1
V gene: TRBV5-5
CDR3 protein: CASTTTGYMNTEAFF
CDR3 DNA: TGTGCCAGCACCACCACAGGGTACATGAACACTGAAGCTTTCTTT

D gene: NA
clone size: NA
J gene: TRBJ1-1
V gene: TRBV6-5
CDR3 protein: CASSYLTPNTEAFF
CDR3 DNA: TGTGCCAGCAGTTACTTAACCCCGAACACTGAAGCTTTCTTT

D gene: NA
clone size: NA
J gene: TRBJ2-5
V gene: TRBV7-9
CDR3 protein: CASSSQEQETQYF
CDR3 DNA: TGTGCCAGCAGCTCACAGGAGCAAGAGACCCAGTACTTC

D gene: NA
clone size: NA
J gene: TRBJ1-6
V gene: TRBV7-2
CDR3 protein: CASSLNYGTANSPLHF
CDR3 DNA: TGTGCCAGCAGCTTAAATTACGGGACGGCAAATTCACCCCTCCACTTT

D gene: TRBD2
clone size: many
J gene: TRBJ2-3
V gene: TRBV5-8
CDR3 protein: CASSPGLAGVDTQYF
CDR3 DNA: TGTGCCAGCAGCCCGGGACTAGCGGGGGTGGATACGCAGTATTTT

D gene: TRBD1
clone size: NA
J gene: TRBJ1-2
V gene: TRBV6-5
CDR3 protein: CASSYSGGTGFYGYTF
CDR3 DNA: TGTGCCAGCAGTTACTCGGGAGGGACAGGGTTCTATGGCTACACCTTC

D gene: TRBD2
clone size: many
J gene: TRBJ2-3
V gene: TRBV7-3
CDR3 protein: CASSPSGGAPDTQYF
CDR3 DNA: TGTGCCAGCAGCCCGAGCGGGGGGGCACCAGATACGCAGTATTTT

D gene: TRBD1
clone size: NA
J gene: TRBJ2-6
V gene: TRBV28
CDR3 protein: CASSPGQPYSGANVLTF
CDR3 DNA: TGTGCCAGCAGCCCGGGACAGCCCTACTCTGGGGCCAACGTCCTGACTTTC

D gene: NA
clone size: NA
J gene: TRBJ1-6
V gene: TRBV4-3
CDR3 protein: CASSQVEFDSYNSPLHF
CDR3 DNA: TGCGCCAGCAGCCAAGTAGAGTTCGACTCCTATAATTCACCCCTCCACTTT

D gene: TRBD2
clone size: few
J gene: TRBJ2-1
V gene: TRBV14
CDR3 protein: CASSQARSGGFPSYNEQFF
CDR3 DNA: TGTGCCAGCAGCCAAGCTCGTAGCGGGGGGTTCCCCTCCTACAATGAGCAGTTCTTC

D gene: NA
clone size: few
J gene: TRBJ2-5
V gene: TRBV6-2/TRBV6-3
CDR3 protein: CASRNRLEEETQYF
CDR3 DNA: TGTGCCAGCAGAAACAGACTGGAGGAAGAGACCCAGTACTTC

D gene: NA
clone size: NA
J gene: TRBJ2-7
V gene: TRBV7-8
CDR3 protein: CASSSQGLAGLSYEQYF
CDR3 DNA: TGTGCCAGCAGCTCACAGGGCCTAGCAGGACTCTCCTACGAGCAGTACTTC

D gene: NA
clone size: NA
J gene: TRBJ1-1
V gene: TRBV7-9
CDR3 protein: CASSLAVLRQGAQAEAFF
CDR3 DNA: TGTGCCAGCAGCTTAGCGGTTTTGAGGCAGGGAGCTCAGGCTGAAGCTTTCTTT

D gene: TRBD1
clone size: NA
J gene: TRBJ2-1
V gene: TRBV7-3
CDR3 protein: CASSRGLASNEQFF
CDR3 DNA: TGTGCCAGCAGCAGGGGGCTAGCAAGCAATGAGCAGTTCTTC

D gene: TRBD2
clone size: few
J gene: TRBJ2-2
V gene: TRBV5-1
CDR3 protein: CASNSLAGGNTGELFF
CDR3 DNA: TGCGCCAGCAACTCTCTAGCGGGGGGGAACACCGGGGAGCTGTTTTTT